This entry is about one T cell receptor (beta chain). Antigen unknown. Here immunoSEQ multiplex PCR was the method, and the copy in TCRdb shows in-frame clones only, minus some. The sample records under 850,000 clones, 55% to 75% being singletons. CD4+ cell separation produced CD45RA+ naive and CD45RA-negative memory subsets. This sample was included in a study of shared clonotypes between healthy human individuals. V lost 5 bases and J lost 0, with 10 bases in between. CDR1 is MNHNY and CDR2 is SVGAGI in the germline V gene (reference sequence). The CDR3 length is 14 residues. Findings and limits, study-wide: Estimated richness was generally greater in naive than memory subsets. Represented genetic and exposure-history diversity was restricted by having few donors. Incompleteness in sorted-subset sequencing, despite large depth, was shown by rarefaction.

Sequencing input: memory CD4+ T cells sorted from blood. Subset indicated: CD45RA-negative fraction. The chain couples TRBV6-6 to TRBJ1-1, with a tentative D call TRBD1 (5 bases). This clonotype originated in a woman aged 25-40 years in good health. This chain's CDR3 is CASSDTGMNTEAFF. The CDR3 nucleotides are TGTGCCAGCAGTGACACAGGCATGAACACTGAAGCTTTCTTT.